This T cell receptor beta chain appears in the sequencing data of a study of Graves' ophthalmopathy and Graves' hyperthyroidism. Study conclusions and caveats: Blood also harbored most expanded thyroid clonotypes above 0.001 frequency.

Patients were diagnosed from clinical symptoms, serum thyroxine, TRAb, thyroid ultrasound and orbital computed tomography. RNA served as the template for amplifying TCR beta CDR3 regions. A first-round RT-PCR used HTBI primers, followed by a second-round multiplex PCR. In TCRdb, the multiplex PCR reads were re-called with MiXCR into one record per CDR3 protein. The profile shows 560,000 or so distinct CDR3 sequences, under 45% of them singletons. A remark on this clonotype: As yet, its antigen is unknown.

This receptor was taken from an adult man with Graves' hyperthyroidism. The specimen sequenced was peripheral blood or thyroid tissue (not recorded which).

CDR3: CASSLVKGGTYGYTF. The CDR3 bases are TGTGCCAGCAGTTTAGTTAAAGGGGGAACCTATGGCTACACCTTC. The rearrangement uses TRBV27 and TRBJ1-2, with D possibly TRBD1 on 6 matching bases. This CDR3 contains 15 residues. Trimming took 2 bases from V and 4 from J, leaving 14 bases between them. The germline V gene has CDR1 MNHEY and CDR2 SMNVEV (reference sequence).